One sample yielded the 20 T cell receptor beta chains listed below, sequenced in a study of metastatic and nonmetastatic thyroid tumors. All patients reached thyroid surgery having received no treatment beforehand. Using MiXCR, TCRdb reanalyzed the PCR reads. Of roughly 13,000 clones detected, approximately 30% appear once; the ten largest clones hold 10% to 15%. Sequencing was done on a sample of tumor tissue. The receptor set was obtained from a female donor with papillary thyroid cancer or a benign thyroid nodule (not recorded which). Some clones in this sample may be carry-over from other donors' samples.

By frequency in the sample, this clone is medium-sized. V usage is TRBV28 and J usage is TRBJ2-1; D call uncertain. This CDR3 comprises 13 residues. Between the trimmed V and J ends, which lost 6 bases and 5 bases, there was a span of 11 bases. The germline V gene encodes CDR1 MDHEN and CDR2 SYDVKM. The CDR3 reads CASRDIRDNEQFF. Here the CDR3 DNA reads TGTGCCAGCAGGGATATCCGGGACAATGAGCAGTTCTTC.

This clone rates as medium-sized. The J gene is TRBJ2-1, the V gene TRBV30; TRBD2 matches at 16 bases. The CDR3 is 15 residues long. Germline CDR1 reads GTSNPN; CDR2 reads SVGIG (reference sequence). V lost 4 bases to trimming and J lost 8 bases; unmatched junction nucleotides: 5. The CDR3 loop reads CAWTPGLAGGDEQFF. The CDR3 DNA sequence: TGTGCCTGGACACCGGGACTAGCGGGAGGGGATGAGCAGTTCTTC.

This clone was seen repeatedly, ten times or more. The chain employs TRBV11-3 and TRBJ2-1; no definite D call. Germline CDR1 is SGHNT and CDR2 is YENEEA. V was clipped by 1 base and J by 5 bases, with 6 bases between them. The CDR3 has 13 amino acids. CDR3 bases: TGTGCCAGCAGCTTAGGAAGGAACAATGAGCAGTTCTTC. Its protein is CASSLGRNNEQFF.

This clone was counted many times. The rearrangement uses TRBV20-1 and TRBJ2-1, with TRBD1 identical over 10 bases. The CDR3 is 15 amino acids. Germline V gene lookup returns CDR1 DFQATT and CDR2 SNEGSKA (reference sequence). V trimming: 1 base; J trimming: 10 bases; junction bases outside the gene matches: 10. CDR3 coding DNA: TGCAGTGCTAGAGCCCCGGGACAGGGGATCGGGGAGCAGTTCTTC. Translated, it gives CSARAPGQGIGEQFF.

There are a few counts of this clone. Written as DNA, the CDR3 is TGTGCCAGCAGTTACTCGACTGGGGGTGGAAACACCATATATTTT. It codes for CASSYSTGGGNTIYF. The chain carries TRBV6-2 or TRBV6-3 and TRBJ1-3, with D perhaps TRBD1 (5 bases). This CDR3 is built from 15 residues. Germline CDR1 is MNHEY and CDR2 is SVGEGT. Trimming shortened V by 0 bases and J by 3 bases, and 9 bases separated the two germline ends.

This clone was observed a few times. This chain joins TRBV6-5 and TRBJ1-2, with D unclear. Germline V gene lookup returns CDR1 MNHEY and CDR2 SVGAGI. The V end lost 4 bases, the J end lost 0 bases, and 15 bases lay between the germline ends. The CDR3 spans 16 residues. CDR3 nucleotide sequence: TGTGCCAGCAGTTGGCGTCCTCGACTGACTAACTATGGCTACACCTTC. It translates to CASSWRPRLTNYGYTF.

This clone has a count of ten or more. The chain links TRBV20-1 to TRBJ1-2; D is uncertain. V lost 6 bases to trimming and J lost 8 bases, with 13 bases between them. The length of the CDR3 is 11 residues. Germline loops: CDR1 DFQATT, CDR2 SNEGSKA (reference sequence). The CDR3 DNA sequence: TGCAGTGCAGAGGGAGTTAGCGGCTACACCTTC. This translates into CSAEGVSGYTF.

This clone was observed many times. The CDR3 protein is CASGIGGSNTEAFF. The DNA for the CDR3 is TGTGCTAGTGGGATCGGGGGCTCGAACACTGAAGCTTTCTTT. The chain carries TRBV12-5 and TRBJ1-1; weak D call: TRBD1 (6 bases). CDR3 length: 14 residues. CDR1 is LGHNT, CDR2 FRNRAP, per germline. V was pared by 6 bases and J by 1 base, with 12 bases between.

J is TRBJ2-2 and V is TRBV2; 7 nucleotides align to TRBD2. The junction had 12 bases not matched to a gene; V was cut back by 6 bases and J by 2 bases. Germline CDR1 SNHLY, CDR2 FYNNEI. This CDR3 spans 17 amino acids. In nucleotides, the CDR3 is TGTGCCAGCAGCCCATCGGGGCTAGCGGCAAACACCGGGGAGCTGTTTTTT. As protein: CASSPSGLAANTGELFF.

This clone appeared a few times. A junction end diverges from the germline sequence, so it may reflect a read error. The J gene is TRBJ1-1, the V gene TRBV28; no firm D call. CDR3 size: 14 residues. The germline gives CDR1 MDHEN, CDR2 SYDVKM. CDR3 protein: CASIWNPRKNEALF. The CDR3 coding sequence is TGTGCCAGCATCTGGAATCCGAGGAAAAATGAAGCTTTATTT. Using reference TRBV28 and TRBJ1-1 for the parts outside the CDR3, the full variable domain is DVKVTQSSRYLVKRTGEKVFLECVQDMDHENMFWYRQDPGLGLRLIYFSYDVKMKEKGDIPEGYSVSREKKERFSLILESASTNQTSMYLCASIWNPRKNEALFGQGTRLTVV.

The V gene is TRBV5-6, the J gene TRBJ2-7; D is perhaps TRBD1 (5 bases). V dropped 0 bases and J dropped 3 bases, with 10 bases sitting between them. This CDR3 contains 14 residues. The germline CDR1 and CDR2 sequences are SGHDT and YYEEEE. The CDR3 coding sequence is TGTGCCAGCAGCTTGGCAGGACACATCTACGAGCAGTACTTC. This codes for CASSLAGHIYEQYF. The variable domain in full, completed from reference TRBV5-6 and TRBJ2-7, reads DAGVTQSPTHLIKTRGQQVTLRCSPKSGHDTVSWYQQALGQGPQFIFQYYEEEERQRGNFPDRFSGHQFPNYSSELNVNALLLGDSALYLCASSLAGHIYEQYFGPGTRLTVT.

This clone was detected many times. The gene calls are TRBV9 and TRBJ2-2, with no clear D. The V gene lost 4 bases and the J gene lost 1 base, with 11 bases spanning the gap. Germline V CDR1 and CDR2: SGDLS, YYNGEE. The CDR3 totals 15 residues. CDR3 sequence reads: CASSPDSLNTGELFF. The CDR3 nucleotides are TGTGCCAGCAGCCCTGATAGTCTGAACACCGGGGAGCTGTTTTTT.

This clone is labeled as medium-sized. CDR3 sequence reads: CASSLGYNEQFF. Here the CDR3 DNA reads TGTGCCAGCAGCTTAGGGTACAATGAGCAGTTCTTC. This chain links TRBV7-2 with TRBJ2-1; D unclear. CDR3 length equals 12 residues. Deletions cut 1 base from V and 4 bases from J, with 2 bases between. CDR1 and CDR2 (germline): SGHTA, FQGNSA.

The sample holds many counts of this clone. The same CDR3 is also encoded by other DNA sequences in this sample. The gene calls are TRBV24-1 and TRBJ2-5; D may be TRBD1 (5 bases). Trimming removed 4 bases at V and 0 bases at J, with 8 bases between. Germline assignment: CDR1 KGHDR and CDR2 SFDVKD. The CDR3 sequence is 14 residues long. The CDR3 coding sequence is TGTGCCACCAGTGACCGACAGTACCAAGAGACCCAGTACTTC. Its protein is CATSDRQYQETQYF.

This clone came up many times. Different DNA sequences within this sample yield the same CDR3. In DNA, the CDR3 is TGCAGTGCTAGACACCTCCGCTCCGGGGCCAACGTCCTGACTTTC. It specifies CSARHLRSGANVLTF. V usage is TRBV20-1 and J usage is TRBJ2-6, with unresolved D. V was cut by 2 bases and J by 4 bases, with 12 bases left in between. The CDR3 contains 15 residues. Germline V gene lookup returns CDR1 DFQATT and CDR2 SNEGSKA (reference sequence).

The V call is TRBV20-1, the J call TRBJ2-3; TRBD2 agrees at 14 bases. With V trimmed by 5 bases and J by 7 bases, 20 bases remained unmatched. The germline V gene encodes CDR1 DFQATT and CDR2 SNEGSKA (reference sequence). The CDR3 length is 19 residues. CDR3 in DNA: TGCAGTGCTGAGGGACTAGCGGGAGAACTGAGCGGACCCGGGCATACGCAGTATTTT. Protein sequence: CSAEGLAGELSGPGHTQYF.

The sample holds one count of this clone. V usage is TRBV11-2 and J usage is TRBJ2-1, with 12 positions matching TRBD2. Trimming removed 3 bases from V and 8 bases from J; junction bases left unmatched: 8. The CDR3 totals 16 residues. CDR1 is SGHAT and CDR2 is FQNNGV in the germline V gene. CDR3 coding DNA: TGTGCCAGCAGCTTCGTGCGACTAGCGGGAGCCGATGAGCAGTTCTTC. The encoded protein is CASSFVRLAGADEQFF.

This clone was recorded many times. The chain recombines TRBV20-1 with TRBJ2-2; 8 nucleotides agree with TRBD1. The CDR3 is 16 amino acids. The junction had 12 bases not matched to a gene; V was cut back by 5 bases and J by 4 bases. The germline V gene has CDR1 DFQATT and CDR2 SNEGSKA (reference sequence). CDR3 in DNA: TGCAGTGCTCCCGACAGGGGCGTTCGGGGCACCGGGGAGCTGTTTTTT. It yields the protein CSAPDRGVRGTGELFF.

This clone is labeled medium-sized. This chain uses TRBV13 with TRBJ2-2, with 9 nucleotides matching TRBD1. Germline assignment: CDR1 PRHDT and CDR2 FYEKMQ (reference sequence). V was pared by 6 bases and J by 5 bases, with 10 bases of the junction left unmatched. CDR3 size: 16 residues. CDR3 loop: CASRLRGTGRTGELFF. The CDR3 bases are TGTGCCAGCAGACTTCGTGGGACAGGGAGAACCGGGGAGCTGTTTTTT.

This clone was detected ten times or more. The rearrangement links TRBV7-3 to TRBJ2-4; 11 positions agree with TRBD2. CDR3 length: 17 amino acids. CDR1 is SGHTA, CDR2 FQGTGA, per germline. V was pared by 4 bases and J by 0 bases, with 5 bases of the junction left unmatched. The CDR3 DNA follows: TGTGCCAGCAGCTCTAGCGGGAGGCCCGGAGCCAAAAACATTCAGTACTTC. Translation gives CASSSSGRPGAKNIQYF.